This T cell receptor beta chain was sequenced in a study of T cells after yellow fever vaccination. Overall study: SMART-Seq v4 Ultra Low Input prepared libraries from low-cell fractions.

They built TCR cDNA with 5'RACE template switching, a step that put in a universal primer site and UMIs. From the 5' RACE reads, TCRdb called clonotypes with MiXCR, one entry per CDR3 protein. The data show roughly 9,300 distinct CDR3 sequences, with around 4.7% seen just once and roughly 1.6% held by the top ten. This CDR3 comprises 14 residues. Germline V CDR1 and CDR2: SGHNT, YYREEE (reference sequence). Trimming pared 3 bases from V and 4 bases from J, leaving 13 bases between. There are many counts of this clonotype. This TCR derives from a man aged 18 to 35 who received the YFV17D yellow fever vaccine. The chain is built from TRBV5-4 and TRBJ1-2; D not resolved. The material was PBMCs, either bulk or a sorted T-cell subset (CD4+, CD8+, memory, or dextramer-sorted; not recorded which), obtained roughly 15 days after the first yellow fever vaccination. Here the CDR3 reads CASSSPAAGYGYTF. DNA for the CDR3: TGTGCCAGCAGCTCCCCGGCCGCAGGCTATGGCTACACCTTC.